Below are 18 T cell receptor beta chains sequenced from a single sample in a study of T-cell reconstitution after alpha-beta-depleted transplantation in children. Preparation of the TCRbeta library involved a method that used unique molecular identifiers. From the PCR reads, TCRdb called clonotypes with MiXCR, one entry per CDR3 protein. The table has 440,000 or so distinct CDR3 sequences, roughly a tenth seen once; the top ten hold 4.5% to 7%. Source: PBMCs from the stem cell graft donor, taken from the stem cell graft. These receptor sequences come from a human donor who donated a stem cell graft to a child with acute myeloid leukemia.

This clonotype was seen only a few times. The J gene is TRBJ2-1, the V gene TRBV29-1; possibly TRBD1 or TRBD2 for D (5 bases each). The V and J ends lost 7 bases and 9 bases respectively, with 10 bases between them. The CDR3 covers 10 residues. The V gene's germline CDR1 is SQVTM and CDR2 ANQGSEA. This CDR3 is CSAQGPEQFF. CDR3 coding DNA: TGCAGCGCGCAGGGACCTGAGCAGTTCTTC.

The V call is TRBV7-2, the J call TRBJ2-2; D unresolved. The germline gives CDR1 SGHTA, CDR2 FQGNSA. This CDR3 has 12 amino acids. Trimming stripped 5 bases from V and 8 bases from J, with 9 bases between. CDR3 sequence (DNA): TGTGCCAGCAGCCAGCGCAGAGGGGAGCTGTTTTTT. It encodes CASSQRRGELFF.

This clonotype was seen ten or more times. The gene calls are TRBV21-1 and TRBJ2-7. TRBV21-1 is deemed a pseudogene. The CDR3 consists of 12 residues. CDR3 nucleotides: TGTGCCAGCAGGGGATCAGCATACGAGCAGTACTTC. Amino acid sequence: CASRGSAYEQYF.

The chain has TRBV20-1 and TRBJ1-2; 7 bases agree with TRBD1. V was pared by 1 base and J by 1 base, with 6 bases of the junction left unmatched. The CDR3 sequence is 15 residues long. Germline assignment: CDR1 DFQATT and CDR2 SNEGSKA (reference sequence). This chain's CDR3 is CSARGAQGFNYGYTF. The CDR3 DNA follows: TGCAGTGCTAGAGGGGCACAGGGGTTTAACTATGGCTACACCTTC.

This clonotype showed up just a few times. The chain is built from TRBV7-8 and TRBJ2-3; D gene uncertain. Germline values: CDR1 SGHVS, CDR2 FQNEAQ. The germline V and J ends were trimmed by 5 bases and 7 bases, with 13 bases remaining between them. This CDR3 is built from 13 residues. CDR3 nucleotides: TGTGCCAGCAGCCCGTTGGGGATCCATACGCAGTATTTT. Its translation is CASSPLGIHTQYF.

This clonotype occurred a few times. The rearrangement links TRBV7-9 to TRBJ1-2; a possible D gene is TRBD1 (6 bases). The V and J ends lost 4 bases and 4 bases respectively, with 16 bases between them. Germline values: CDR1 SEHNR, CDR2 FQNEAQ (reference sequence). The CDR3 is made up of 15 amino acids. The chain's CDR3 is CASSSNRGTIYGYTF. Written as DNA, the CDR3 is TGTGCCAGCAGCTCGAATCGGGGGACAATCTATGGCTACACCTTC. The full variable domain, completed using reference TRBV7-9 and TRBJ1-2, is DTGVSQNPRHKITKRGQNVTFRCDPISEHNRLYWYRQTLGQGPEFLTYFQNEAQLEKSRLLSDRFSAERPKGSFSTLEIQRTEQGDSAMYLCASSSNRGTIYGYTFGSGTRLTVV.

This clonotype was found a few times. V gene TRBV19 combines with J gene TRBJ1-2; D is possibly TRBD1 (5 bases). This CDR3 comprises 13 residues. V gave up 7 bases and J gave up 3 bases, with 12 bases separating them. CDR1 LNHDA and CDR2 SQIVND come from the germline V gene (reference sequence). CDR3 bases: TGTGCCAGTACTAAGACGACAGACTATGGCTACACCTTC. Amino acid sequence: CASTKTTDYGYTF.

This clonotype was counted only a few times. This sequence joins TRBV7-2 and TRBJ2-2; D unclear. Germline V gene data show CDR1 as SGHTA and CDR2 as FQGNSA. The V gene lost 7 bases and the J gene lost 4 bases, with 19 bases spanning the gap. The CDR3 runs 16 residues. CDR3 coding DNA: TGTGCCAGCACCACTTCGCTGGGCATTTCCACCGGGGAGCTGTTTTTT. Translation gives CASTTSLGISTGELFF.

The CDR3 bases are TGCGCCAGCAGCTTTGGGGAGTCCAGCACAGATACGCAGTATTTT. Protein product: CASSFGESSTDTQYF. The gene calls are TRBV5-1 and TRBJ2-3; D perhaps matches TRBD2 (5 bases). Germline V CDR1 and CDR2: SGHRS, YFSETQ. This CDR3 is 15 amino acids long. V was shortened by 2 bases and J by 0 bases, with 10 bases between the two germline ends.

This clonotype was seen only a few times. This chain uses TRBV12-3 or TRBV12-4 with TRBJ2-4; D might be TRBD1 (5 bases). This CDR3 spans 13 amino acids. Trimming pared 6 bases from V and 5 bases from J, leaving 11 bases between. This CDR3 is CASRPPTENIQYF. Written as DNA, the CDR3 is TGTGCCAGCAGACCACCGACAGAAAACATTCAGTACTTC.

This clonotype was detected only a few times. The chain combines TRBV6-5 with TRBJ2-2; D possibly matches TRBD1 or TRBD2 (5 bases each). Per the germline V gene, CDR1 is MNHEY and CDR2 is SVGAGI. V dropped 7 bases and J dropped 3 bases, with 18 bases sitting between them. The length of the CDR3 is 16 residues. As DNA, the CDR3 is TGTGCCAGCAACGATCGCCGGGGCCGGGACACCGGGGAGCTGTTTTTT. Its translation: CASNDRRGRDTGELFF.

Only a few counts were recorded for this clonotype. The gene calls are TRBV5-1 and TRBJ1-1, with D possibly TRBD1 on 5 matching bases. The CDR3 is 15 residues long. Between the trimmed V and J ends, which lost 4 bases and 1 base, there was a span of 14 bases. Germline V gives CDR1 SGHRS, CDR2 YFSETQ. The CDR3 region has the DNA TGCGCCAGCAGCGGATCCTCGGACAAGAACACTGAAGCTTTCTTT. This gives the protein CASSGSSDKNTEAFF. The full variable domain, its missing parts supplied by reference TRBV5-1 and TRBJ1-1, is KAGVTQTPRYLIKTRGQQVTLSCSPISGHRSVSWYQQTPGQGLQFLFEYFSETQRNKGNFPGRFSGRQFSNSRSEMNVSTLELGDSALYLCASSGSSDKNTEAFFGQGTRLTVV.

The table lists this clonotype with a few counts. The chain uses TRBV5-5 and TRBJ2-7, with D perhaps TRBD1 or TRBD2 (5 bases each). In germline, CDR1 is SGHKS, CDR2 YYEKEE (reference sequence). V dropped 0 bases and J dropped 12 bases, with 10 bases sitting between them. There are 11 residues in the CDR3. The CDR3 nucleotides read TGTGCCAGCAGCTTGGGAGGGGCGGCGTACGTC. Protein sequence: CASSLGGAAYV.

Concerning this clonotype: The junction shows a germline mismatch at one end, possibly a read error. The chain carries TRBV6-1 and TRBJ2-6, with a tentative D call TRBD1 (5 bases). Germline assignment: CDR1 MNHNS and CDR2 SASEGT. This CDR3 is built from 14 residues. CDR3 protein: CASSPDSGANGLTF. CDR3 nucleotide sequence: TGTGCCAGCAGCCCCGATTCTGGGGCCAACGGCCTGACTTTC.

In its sample, this clonotype was seen a few times. The chain has TRBV18 and TRBJ2-5; D unresolved. The germline V gene encodes CDR1 KGHSH and CDR2 LQKENI. V lost 0 bases to trimming and J lost 2 bases, with 7 bases between them. The CDR3 consists of 14 residues. CDR3 region: CASSPPMGQETQYF. Here the CDR3 DNA reads TGTGCCAGCTCACCACCGATGGGACAAGAGACCCAGTACTTC.

The V and J genes are TRBV28 and TRBJ2-5, with 9 bases lining up with TRBD1. The trim removed 3 bases at V and 5 bases at J, leaving 4 bases unmatched. Germline V gives CDR1 MDHEN, CDR2 SYDVKM. CDR3 size: 14 residues. CDR3 bases: TGTGCCAGCAGTTTCTCCGGGACAGGGGAGACCCAGTACTTC. Translation gives CASSFSGTGETQYF.

In its sample, this clonotype was seen many times. The V call is TRBV15, the J call TRBJ1-1; the match to TRBD1 covers 8 bases. The V and J ends lost 4 bases and 6 bases, in that order; junction bases with no gene match: 4. Germline lookup yields CDR1 LNHNV and CDR2 YYDKDF (reference sequence). This CDR3 has 13 residues. The chain's CDR3 is CATSKDRESEAFF. CDR3 in DNA: TGTGCCACCAGCAAGGACAGGGAATCTGAAGCTTTCTTT.

The table lists this clonotype with a few counts. CDR3 protein: CASSLGLEWAGPEGDEQFF. The CDR3 DNA reads TGTGCCAGCAGCTTAGGATTGGAATGGGCGGGACCTGAGGGCGATGAGCAGTTCTTC. This chain connects TRBV7-2 to TRBJ2-1; tentatively, D is TRBD2 (6 bases). Germline CDR1 and CDR2: SGHTA and FQGNSA. V lost 1 base, J lost 8 bases, and 27 bases lay in between. CDR3 length equals 19 residues.